A few counts support the clone carrying this TCR beta chain. Its antigen is not known. The data derive from a study of OX40 agonist ivuxolimab in advanced cancers. Study information: At doses from 0.01 to 10 mg/kg, patients were given intravenous ivuxolimab every 2 weeks. Notes on the study in general: Clonal expansion was seen in CD4+ and CD8+ blood T cells by week 6 at 0.1 to 3.0 mg/kg.

The germline gives CDR1 SGHAT, CDR2 FQNNGV. V lost 5 bases and J lost 7; bases outside the gene matches: 7. This CDR3 is 16 amino acids long. Method: immunoSEQ multiplex PCR; TCRdb's copy keeps in-frame clones and lacks some. The sample holds about 49,000 clones; about 76% are singletons and the top ten take 5% to 7.5%. This sequence was found in an adult with an advanced solid tumor such as melanoma, head and neck, liver or kidney cancer. V and J are TRBV11-2 and TRBJ2-5; 16 nucleotides align to TRBD2. The starting material was CD4+ or CD8+ T cells sorted from blood, obtained in a trial of the OX40 agonist ivuxolimab. The CDR3 DNA reads TGTGCCAGCAGCCAGGGACTAGCGGGGGGGCCCGGGACCCAGTACTTC. Amino acid sequence: CASSQGLAGGPGTQYF.